This T cell receptor beta chain emerged from a study of response to subunit inactivated influenza vaccine. Study-level results: A suggestion made by the authors is that each seasonal influenza vaccination recruits few new T cells.

Details on this clonotype: Its antigen is undetermined.

TCRdb re-called the RT-PCR reads with MiXCR, one entry per CDR3 protein. The data show approximately 490,000 distinct CDR3 sequences, less than 7.5% seen once. The CDR3 has 16 residues. CDR1 is LGHNA and CDR2 is YNFKEQ in the germline V gene. V lost 0 bases and J lost 0, with 11 bases in between. Material: PBMCs from blood, obtained less than 30 months after vaccination. V and J are TRBV4-2 and TRBJ1-2; D is possibly TRBD1 (6 bases). The sequence was collected from a man aged 50 to 75 who received an inactivated influenza vaccine. The CDR3: CASSQDLDRANYGYTF. CDR3 in DNA: TGTGCCAGCAGCCAAGACCTGGACAGAGCTAACTATGGCTACACCTTC.